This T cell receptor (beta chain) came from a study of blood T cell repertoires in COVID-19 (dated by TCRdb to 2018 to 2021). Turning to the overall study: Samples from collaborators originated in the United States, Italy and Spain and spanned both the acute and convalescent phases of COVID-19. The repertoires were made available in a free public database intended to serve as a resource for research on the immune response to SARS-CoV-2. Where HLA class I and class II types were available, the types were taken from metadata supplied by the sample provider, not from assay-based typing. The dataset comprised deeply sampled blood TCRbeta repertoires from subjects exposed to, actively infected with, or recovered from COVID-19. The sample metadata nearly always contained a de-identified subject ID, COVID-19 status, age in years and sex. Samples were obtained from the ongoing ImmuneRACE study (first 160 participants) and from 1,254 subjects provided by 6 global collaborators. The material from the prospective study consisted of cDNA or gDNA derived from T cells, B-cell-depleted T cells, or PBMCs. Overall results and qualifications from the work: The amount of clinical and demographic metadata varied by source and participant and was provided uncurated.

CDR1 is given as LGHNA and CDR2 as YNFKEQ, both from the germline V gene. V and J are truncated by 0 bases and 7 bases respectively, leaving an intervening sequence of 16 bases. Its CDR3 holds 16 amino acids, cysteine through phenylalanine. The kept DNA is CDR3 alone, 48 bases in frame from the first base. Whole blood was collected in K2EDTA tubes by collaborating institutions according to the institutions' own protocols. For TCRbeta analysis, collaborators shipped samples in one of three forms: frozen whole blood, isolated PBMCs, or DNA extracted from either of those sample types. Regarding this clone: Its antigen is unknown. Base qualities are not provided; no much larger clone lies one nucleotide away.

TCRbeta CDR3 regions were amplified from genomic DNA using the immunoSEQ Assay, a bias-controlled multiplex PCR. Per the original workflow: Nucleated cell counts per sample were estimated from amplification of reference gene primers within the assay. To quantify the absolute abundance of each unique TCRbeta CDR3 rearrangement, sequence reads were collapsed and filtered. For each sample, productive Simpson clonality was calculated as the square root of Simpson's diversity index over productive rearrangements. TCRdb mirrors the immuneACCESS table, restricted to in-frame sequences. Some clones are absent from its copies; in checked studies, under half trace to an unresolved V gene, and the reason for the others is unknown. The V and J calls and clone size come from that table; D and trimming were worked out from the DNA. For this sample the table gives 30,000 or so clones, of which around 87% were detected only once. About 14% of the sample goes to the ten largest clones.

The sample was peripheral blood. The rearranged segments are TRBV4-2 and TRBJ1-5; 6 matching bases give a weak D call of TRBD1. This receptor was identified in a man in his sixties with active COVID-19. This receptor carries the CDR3 CASSQDDIGGAQPQHF. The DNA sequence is TGTGCCAGCAGCCAAGATGATATTGGGGGGGCGCAGCCCCAGCATTTT.